A selection of T cell receptor beta chains follows, all from one sample in a study of identical twins' blood T cells. TCRdb re-called the 5' RACE reads with MiXCR, one entry per CDR3 protein. In the table there are around 380,000 distinct CDR3 sequences, about 28% of which are singletons. Sequences were obtained from PBMCs. The source of these receptors is a woman aged 18 to 55 in good health. Each CDR3 is given with its conserved first and last residue. A D gene is named only where the DNA matches it firmly. Clone size appears in some rows only: once, few, many, or a class for an expanded clone.

D gene | J gene | V gene | clone size | CDR3 protein | CDR3 DNA
. | TRBJ1-1 | TRBV3-1 | . | CASSQPGLITTEAFF | TGTGCCAGCAGCCAACCGGGACTGATAACAACTGAAGCTTTCTTT
TRBD2 | TRBJ2-3 | TRBV18 | . | CASSPGTGGDTQYF | TGTGCCAGCTCACCAGGGACGGGGGGAGATACGCAGTATTTT
. | TRBJ1-2 | TRBV29-1 | . | CSVDVGNYGYTF | TGCAGCGTTGACGTTGGAAACTATGGCTACACCTTC
. | TRBJ2-2 | TRBV2 | few | CASSEVVGGLTGELFF | TGTGCCAGCAGTGAAGTGGTCGGGGGCCTAACCGGGGAGCTGTTTTTT
. | TRBJ2-1 | TRBV9 | . | CASSVEEQEQFF | TGTGCCAGCAGCGTAGAAGAACAGGAGCAGTTCTTC
TRBD1 | TRBJ1-2 | TRBV5-1 | many | CASSSGQTNYGYTF | TGCGCCAGCAGCTCGGGACAGACTAACTATGGCTACACCTTC
. | TRBJ1-5 | TRBV7-9 | . | CASSLGVGKDSNQPQHF | TGTGCCAGCAGCTTAGGTGTCGGTAAGGATAGCAATCAGCCCCAGCATTTT
. | TRBJ2-1 | TRBV11-3 | . | CASSFARRDGQFF | TGTGCCAGCAGCTTCGCTCGCCGGGACGGGCAGTTCTTC
. | TRBJ1-1 | TRBV15 | few | CATHHGLSTEAFF | TGTGCCACACACCATGGTCTGAGCACTGAAGCTTTCTTT
. | TRBJ1-1 | TRBV3-1 | few | CASSHEENTEAFF | TGTGCCAGCAGCCACGAGGAAAACACTGAAGCTTTCTTT
TRBD2 | TRBJ2-2 | TRBV20-1 | . | CSASAGGPSGELFF | TGCAGTGCTTCAGCGGGGGGGCCGAGCGGGGAGCTGTTTTTT
. | TRBJ2-2 | TRBV7-3 | . | CASRPGGANTGELFF | TGTGCCAGCAGACCAGGGGGGGCGAACACCGGGGAGCTGTTTTTT
. | TRBJ2-7 | TRBV20-1 | few | CSASSARTFSYEQYF | TGCAGTGCGAGCTCCGCTAGGACGTTCTCCTACGAGCAGTACTTC
. | TRBJ2-6 | TRBV18 | . | CASSPNSGANVLTF | TGTGCCAGCTCACCAAACTCTGGGGCCAACGTCCTGACTTTC
. | TRBJ1-2 | TRBV7-9 | . | CASSLGETDGYTF | TGTGCCAGCAGCTTAGGGGAAACGGATGGCTACACCTTC
. | TRBJ1-1 | TRBV2 | many | CASSEDRNTEAFF | TGTGCCAGCAGTGAGGACAGAAACACTGAAGCTTTCTTT
TRBD1 | TRBJ1-3 | TRBV5-1 | few | CASTGDRGSGNTIYF | TGCGCCAGCACCGGGGACAGGGGCTCTGGAAACACCATATATTTT
. | TRBJ1-2 | TRBV6-1 | . | CASRSSLGYTF | TGTGCCAGCAGGAGTTCCCTTGGCTACACCTTC
. | TRBJ1-1 | TRBV7-2 | . | CASSYTGYGTKAFF | TGTGCCAGCAGCTATACAGGGTATGGGACTAAAGCTTTCTTT
. | TRBJ2-7 | TRBV5-1 | few | CASSLIGTPNYEQYF | TGCGCCAGCAGCTTGATTGGGACACCAAACTACGAGCAGTACTTC
. | TRBJ2-3 | TRBV29-1 | . | CSVDGSTSTDTQYF | TGCAGCGTTGATGGCAGCACAAGCACAGATACGCAGTATTTT
. | TRBJ2-7 | TRBV6-5 | . | CASSYSGPASQHF | TGTGCCAGCAGTTACTCAGGCCCCGCAAGCCAGCACTTC
. | TRBJ2-3 | TRBV29-1 | few | CSVVRPGRTDTQYF | TGCAGCGTTGTCCGTCCCGGACGAACAGATACGCAGTATTTT
. | TRBJ2-7 | TRBV29-1 | . | CSVGGASSYEQYF | TGCAGCGTTGGCGGGGCGAGCTCCTACGAGCAGTACTTC
. | TRBJ1-5 | TRBV20-1 | . | CSANPGAGQPQHF | TGCAGTGCTAACCCCGGGGCGGGTCAGCCCCAGCATTTT
TRBD2 | TRBJ2-1 | TRBV20-1 | . | CSARVASGGAFFDEQFF | TGCAGTGCTAGAGTGGCTAGCGGGGGGGCCTTCTTCGATGAGCAGTTCTTC
TRBD1 | TRBJ2-7 | TRBV6-1 | . | CASRNRDRTYEQYF | TGTGCCAGCAGGAACCGGGACAGGACCTACGAGCAGTACTTC
. | TRBJ2-7 | TRBV5-1 | . | CASSMDDYEQYF | TGCGCCAGCAGCATGGACGACTACGAGCAGTACTTC
TRBD1 | TRBJ1-1 | TRBV7-9 | . | CASSFPGTGSEAFF | TGTGCCAGCAGCTTCCCCGGGACAGGGAGTGAAGCTTTCTTT
. | TRBJ2-7 | TRBV12-3/TRBV12-4 | . | CASTRDVYEQYF | TGTGCCAGCACTAGGGACGTCTACGAGCAGTACTTC
. | TRBJ2-5 | TRBV10-3 | few | CAISEQQGGTQYF | TGTGCCATCAGTGAGCAACAGGGTGGGACCCAGTACTTC
. | TRBJ1-6 | TRBV7-2 | . | CASSLTSHNSPLHF | TGTGCCAGCAGCTTAACTTCACATAATTCACCCCTCCACTTT
TRBD1 | TRBJ1-6 | TRBV2 | few | CASIAGGTYNSPLHF | TGTGCCAGCATTGCAGGGGGAACCTATAATTCACCCCTCCACTTT
. | TRBJ2-5 | TRBV20-1 | . | CSAHLAPAQETQYF | TGCAGTGCTCATCTAGCGCCAGCACAAGAGACCCAGTACTTC
. | TRBJ2-3 | TRBV10-3 | . | CAISGGESTITTDTQYF | TGTGCCATCAGTGGGGGGGAGTCGACCATTACCACAGATACGCAGTATTTT
. | TRBJ2-3 | TRBV5-1 | . | CASSLDVGSTDTQYF | TGCGCCAGCAGCTTGGACGTGGGGAGCACAGATACGCAGTATTTT
TRBD2 | TRBJ2-3 | TRBV6-2/TRBV6-3 | many | CASRPHGLAGGTDTQYF | TGTGCCAGCAGACCACACGGACTAGCGGGGGGCACAGATACGCAGTATTTT
. | TRBJ1-1 | TRBV6-6 | . | CASSYAGTNTEAFF | TGTGCCAGCAGTTACGCCGGGACGAACACTGAAGCTTTCTTT
TRBD1 | TRBJ1-1 | TRBV29-1 | many | CSVAFGTGGTEAFF | TGCAGCGTTGCGTTCGGGACAGGGGGCACTGAAGCTTTCTTT
. | TRBJ1-3 | TRBV20-1 | . | CSAQGYSPDSGNTIYF | TGCAGTGCTCAGGGGTATAGCCCCGACTCTGGAAACACCATATATTTT
. | TRBJ1-3 | TRBV7-9 | few | CASSFPGASSGNTIYF | TGTGCCAGCAGCTTCCCTGGGGCTTCCTCTGGAAACACCATATATTTT
TRBD2 | TRBJ2-7 | TRBV6-5 | many | CASRTLAVNYEQYF | TGTGCCAGCAGGACGCTAGCGGTAAACTACGAGCAGTACTTC
. | TRBJ1-1 | TRBV7-8 | . | CASSLDPPGSEAFF | TGTGCCAGCAGCTTAGACCCGCCAGGCAGTGAAGCTTTCTTT
TRBD1 | TRBJ1-2 | TRBV29-1 | many | CSVGGTALVSTF | TGCAGCGTCGGCGGGACAGCCTTGGTGTCAACCTTC
. | TRBJ2-1 | TRBV4-1 | . | CASSLSGGLMDEQFF | TGCGCCAGCAGCCTCTCAGGGGGACTTATGGATGAGCAGTTCTTC
. | TRBJ1-3 | TRBV7-9 | . | CASSPPTVFGNTIYF | TGTGCCAGCAGCCCGCCAACAGTGTTTGGAAACACCATATATTTT
. | TRBJ1-3 | TRBV7-6 | . | CASSLESRATDTIYF | TGTGCCAGCAGCTTAGAATCCCGGGCGACGGACACCATATATTTT
. | TRBJ2-1 | TRBV28 | . | CASSFETRDYNEQFF | TGTGCCAGCAGTTTTGAAACTAGAGATTACAATGAGCAGTTCTTC
. | TRBJ1-5 | TRBV19 | . | CASSIDLLQPQHF | TGTGCCAGTAGTATAGATCTGTTGCAGCCCCAGCATTTT
TRBD1 | TRBJ1-6 | TRBV7-2 | . | CASSAQQGLNSPLHF | TGTGCCAGCAGCGCTCAACAGGGGTTAAATTCACCCCTCCACTTT
. | TRBJ1-3 | TRBV7-2 | . | CASSPTGVRAGNTIYF | TGTGCCAGCAGCCCTACGGGTGTCAGGGCTGGAAACACCATATATTTT
. | TRBJ2-1 | TRBV7-9 | few | CASFKGSPAPYNEQFF | TGTGCCAGTTTCAAAGGGTCCCCGGCCCCGTACAATGAGCAGTTCTTC
TRBD2 | TRBJ2-7 | TRBV20-1 | few | CSASRLASGRVLEEQYF | TGCAGTGCTAGTAGGTTGGCTAGCGGGAGGGTTTTAGAAGAGCAGTACTTC
. | TRBJ1-5 | TRBV6-1 | . | CASSPEGGFQPQHF | TGTGCCAGCAGCCCCGAGGGTGGGTTTCAGCCCCAGCATTTT
TRBD1 | TRBJ1-6 | TRBV20-1 | many | CSARKGQAVNSPLHF | TGCAGTGCTAGAAAAGGACAGGCCGTCAATTCACCCCTCCACTTT
. | TRBJ1-1 | TRBV6-2/TRBV6-3 | . | CASSYSNIGEWTEAFF | TGTGCCAGCAGTTACTCGAACATCGGGGAGTGGACTGAAGCTTTCTTT
. | TRBJ1-1 | TRBV5-5 | . | CAISLAGNTEAFF | TGTGCCATCAGCTTGGCCGGGAACACTGAAGCTTTCTTT